This is a list of T cell receptor beta chains from one sample in a study of T cells in localized non-small cell lung cancer. TCRdb's copy holds only in-frame clones and misses some; the assay was immunoSEQ multiplex PCR. Counted here are about 27,000 clones, more than 85% occurring once; the ten biggest clones make up over 12%. This sample comprised peripheral blood, obtained before any cancer treatment. The receptors come from a female donor aged 60 or older with stage II squamous cell lung carcinoma. Both conserved end residues are part of each CDR3. The order of the fields is V gene, clone size, D gene, J gene, CDR3 protein, CDR3 DNA. A D gene is named only where the DNA matches it firmly. Expanded clones are given a class, and other clones once, few, many or no size at all.

>TRBV28|-|-|TRBJ1-2
CASTLGRADGYTF
TGTGCCAGCACCTTGGGCAGGGCCGATGGCTACACCTTC
>TRBV7-9|-|-|TRBJ1-1
CASSLVGGMNTEAFF
TGTGCCAGCAGCTTAGTTGGGGGCATGAACACTGAAGCTTTCTTT
>TRBV7-2|-|TRBD1|TRBJ1-5
CASKGQGSNQPQHF
TGTGCCAGCAAGGGACAGGGGAGCAATCAGCCCCAGCATTTT
>TRBV7-9|-|-|TRBJ2-5
CASSLSGTQETQYF
TGTGCCAGCAGCTTATCGGGGACCCAAGAGACCCAGTACTTC
>TRBV18|-|TRBD1|TRBJ2-3
CASSQGAADTQYF
TGTGCCAGCTCGCAGGGGGCTGCAGATACGCAGTATTTT
>TRBV5-1|few|-|TRBJ2-1
CASSRENEQFF
TGCGCCAGCAGCAGGGAGAATGAGCAGTTCTTC
>TRBV14|-|-|TRBJ2-5
CASSQVGKAEETQYF
TGTGCCAGCAGCCAAGTTGGGAAGGCAGAAGAGACCCAGTACTTC
>TRBV5-1|few|-|TRBJ1-5
CASSTDGNQPQHF
TGCGCCAGCAGCACGGACGGTAATCAGCCCCAGCATTTT
>TRBV2|-|-|TRBJ2-1
CASRVDPNEQFF
TGTGCCAGCAGGGTGGATCCCAATGAGCAGTTCTTC
>TRBV28|few|-|TRBJ1-6
CASSFGQSPLHF
TGTGCCAGCAGTTTTGGCCAGTCACCCCTCCACTTT
>TRBV30|-|-|TRBJ1-1
CAWSSGSEAFF
TGTGCCTGGAGTAGTGGTTCTGAAGCTTTCTTT
>TRBV30|-|TRBD1|TRBJ2-7
CAYGQGHEQYF
TGTGCCTACGGACAGGGCCACGAGCAGTACTTC
>TRBV7-9|-|-|TRBJ2-4
CASSLTGPGNIQYF
TGTGCCAGCAGCCTCACGGGGCCGGGAAACATTCAGTACTTC
>TRBV19|-|-|TRBJ2-1
CASSIMSSYNEQFF
TGTGCCAGTAGTATAATGAGCTCCTACAATGAGCAGTTCTTC
>TRBV28|-|-|TRBJ2-2
CASSLWSVTKTGELFF
TGTGCCAGCAGTTTATGGAGTGTGACTAAAACCGGGGAGCTGTTTTTT
>TRBV19|-|-|TRBJ1-1
CASSIRRGLLRTEAFF
TGTGCCAGTAGTATACGTAGGGGCCTTCTTAGGACTGAAGCTTTCTTT
>TRBV19|-|TRBD1|TRBJ1-3
CASIEGARGNTIYF
TGTGCCAGTATTGAGGGGGCGCGCGGAAACACCATATATTTT
>TRBV6-1|-|-|TRBJ2-7
CATADTSYEQYF
TGTGCCACCGCCGACACCTCCTACGAGCAGTACTTC
>TRBV10-3|-|-|TRBJ1-2
CAISTRSNYGYTF
TGTGCCATCAGTACCCGATCTAACTATGGCTACACCTTC
>TRBV5-1|-|-|TRBJ1-2
CASSQGGYGYTF
TGCGCCAGCAGCCAAGGGGGATATGGCTACACCTTC
>TRBV7-6|-|-|TRBJ2-1
CASSLRSGDGNEQFF
TGTGCCAGCAGCTTAAGAAGCGGCGATGGGAATGAGCAGTTCTTC
>TRBV5-6|-|TRBD1|TRBJ2-1
CASSLYGTGVRNEQFF
TGTGCCAGCAGCTTGTACGGGACAGGGGTTCGGAATGAGCAGTTCTTC
>TRBV7-2|once|-|TRBJ2-6
CASSLDPGVNVLTF
TGTGCCAGCAGCTTAGACCCAGGGGTTAACGTCCTGACTTTC
>TRBV6-1|-|TRBD2|TRBJ2-5
CASKPTSGSETQYF
TGTGCCAGCAAACCGACTAGCGGGAGTGAGACCCAGTACTTC
>TRBV19|few|-|TRBJ1-6
CASSDRYNSPLHF
TGTGCCAGTAGTGACAGGTATAATTCACCCCTCCACTTT
>TRBV5-1|-|TRBD1|TRBJ2-7
CASSPGQVNEQYF
TGCGCCAGCAGCCCGGGACAGGTTAACGAGCAGTACTTC
>TRBV9|-|-|TRBJ2-3
CASSWTAASTDTQYF
TGTGCCAGCTCCTGGACTGCTGCAAGCACAGATACGCAGTATTTT